The 11 T cell receptor beta chains in this list originate from one sample, sequenced in a study of blood T cell repertoires in COVID-19. Some clones are missing from TCRdb's copy, which holds only in-frame ones; the method was immunoSEQ multiplex PCR. Of hundreds of thousands of clones listed, about 87% are singletons. Sequenced input: peripheral blood. All receptors derive from a woman under 30 with acute or convalescent COVID-19.

The V gene is TRBV5-1, the J gene TRBJ2-5; D is unresolved. This CDR3 has 12 amino acids. The V end was cut by 2 bases, the J end by 0 bases, with 2 bases between. Germline values: CDR1 SGHRS, CDR2 YFSETQ. The CDR3 sequence: CASSFNQETQYF. In DNA form, the CDR3 reads TGCGCCAGCAGCTTTAACCAAGAGACCCAGTACTTC.

The rearrangement joins TRBV6-2 or TRBV6-3 to TRBJ1-5; D unclear. The CDR3 contains 16 residues. Trimming pared 2 bases from V and 6 bases from J, leaving 17 bases between. Germline CDR1 MNHEY, CDR2 SVGEGT. Here the CDR3 reads CASSYLPILIGQPQHF. The DNA for the CDR3 is TGTGCCAGCAGTTACCTCCCCATACTGATCGGTCAGCCCCAGCATTTT.

This clone was detected a few times. The chain employs TRBV7-8 and TRBJ1-2; 9 nucleotides agree with TRBD1. Germline CDR1 reads SGHVS; CDR2 reads FQNEAQ. This CDR3 contains 16 residues. V was clipped by 5 bases and J by 3 bases; unmatched bases: 10. The CDR3 loop reads CASSVTGGILYYGYTF. Written as DNA, the CDR3 is TGTGCCAGCAGCGTTACAGGGGGCATTTTGTACTATGGCTACACCTTC.

This rearrangement joins TRBV11-1 to TRBJ1-1; 7 bases fit TRBD1. J was trimmed by 4 bases and V by 2 bases; bases with no gene match: 7. The CDR3 sequence is 15 residues long. Germline CDR1 SGHAT, CDR2 FQDESV (reference sequence). The CDR3 loop reads CASSLRGGSSTEAFF. Written as DNA, the CDR3 is TGTGCCAGCAGCTTAAGAGGGGGCAGTAGCACTGAAGCTTTCTTT.

This clone showed up just once. The chain recombines TRBV29-1 with TRBJ1-2; 7 bases fit TRBD1. There are 15 residues in the CDR3. The germline V gene encodes CDR1 SQVTM and CDR2 ANQGSEA. J was trimmed by 5 bases and V by 0 bases; bases with no gene match: 9. The CDR3 nucleotides read TGCAGCGTTGAAGATCTCGGGGACAGATTTTATGGCTACACCTTC. This encodes CSVEDLGDRFYGYTF.

The J gene is TRBJ1-1, the V gene TRBV7-9; 10 bases line up with TRBD1. The CDR3 spans 15 residues. CDR1 is SEHNR and CDR2 is FQNEAQ in the germline V gene (reference sequence). V lost 5 bases, J lost 4 bases, and 7 bases stayed unmatched. Here the CDR3 reads CASSPRQGASTEAFF. Here the CDR3 DNA reads TGTGCCAGCAGCCCGCGACAGGGGGCGAGCACTGAAGCTTTCTTT.

V and J are TRBV6-6 and TRBJ1-2, with D maybe TRBD1 (5 bases). The V gene's germline CDR1 is MNHNY and CDR2 SVGAGI (reference sequence). The CDR3 length is 15 residues. The V and J ends lost 0 bases and 4 bases respectively, with 12 bases between them. CDR3 protein: CASSYSETVLYGYTF. For the CDR3, the DNA is TGTGCCAGCAGTTACTCGGAGACAGTGCTCTATGGCTACACCTTC.

This rearrangement joins TRBV28 to TRBJ2-3; D might be TRBD2 (7 bases). Trimming removed 7 bases from V and 5 bases from J, with 19 bases in between. From germline, CDR1 is MDHEN and CDR2 SYDVKM. This CDR3 region has 15 residues. DNA of the CDR3: TGTGCCAGCACTGATGCCGGGGGGCCAGAAGATACGCAGTATTTT. Translating gives CASTDAGGPEDTQYF.

The rearrangement links TRBV6-5 to TRBJ1-5; a weak D match, TRBD1 (5 bases). The CDR3 spans 15 residues. V was trimmed by 5 bases and J by 7 bases, leaving 18 bases between them. Germline lookup yields CDR1 MNHEY and CDR2 SVGAGI. CDR3: CASSQSAGSVQPQHF. The DNA for the CDR3 is TGTGCCAGCAGTCAGTCGGCAGGGTCGGTCCAGCCCCAGCATTTT.

J is TRBJ1-1 and V is TRBV5-1, with D perhaps matching TRBD1 (6 bases). V dropped 2 bases and J dropped 4 bases, with 15 bases sitting between them. The germline V gene encodes CDR1 SGHRS and CDR2 YFSETQ. The CDR3 length is 15 residues. CDR3 protein: CASSLQGPDGTEAFF. The CDR3 nucleotides are TGCGCCAGCAGCTTACAGGGACCAGACGGCACTGAAGCTTTCTTT.

The chain joins TRBV6-5 to TRBJ1-5, with TRBD1 as a possible D gene (6 bases). This CDR3 is built from 15 residues. Germline CDR1 and CDR2: MNHEY and SVGAGI. V was cut by 5 bases and J by 4 bases, with 15 bases left in between. The CDR3 is CASSTGYEGNQPQHF. CDR3 sequence (DNA): TGTGCCAGCAGTACAGGGTATGAGGGAAATCAGCCCCAGCATTTT.